This passage covers 24 T cell receptor beta chains from one sample sequenced in a study of CD8 T cells in Susac syndrome. The authors reverse transcribed roughly 0.5 to 1 ug RNA with random hexamers. TCRdb re-derived calls from the immunoSEQ multiplex PCR reads in MiXCR, one entry per CDR3 protein. This table holds more than 100,000 distinct CDR3 sequences, roughly 96% found once. Sequencing was carried out using CD4+ T cells from PBMCs. These TCRs come from a human donor in good health.

The chain joins TRBV28 to TRBJ2-7; no firm D call. V lost 8 bases and J 1 base, leaving 3 bases between the germline ends. The CDR3 contains 10 residues. CDR1 MDHEN and CDR2 SYDVKM come from the germline V gene. CDR3 residues: CASGSYEQYF. CDR3 coding DNA: TGTGCCAGCGGGTCCTACGAGCAGTACTTC.

The J gene is TRBJ2-5, the V gene TRBV20-1, with 7 positions matching TRBD2. The CDR3 spans 14 residues. The germline V gene has CDR1 DFQATT and CDR2 SNEGSKA (reference sequence). V shed 2 bases and J 2 bases; nucleotides not matched to a gene: 5. The CDR3 region has the DNA TGCAGTGCTAGATCCCAGGGAGGGCAAGAGACCCAGTACTTC. It specifies CSARSQGGQETQYF.

The chain is built from TRBV7-9 and TRBJ1-5; possibly TRBD1 for D (6 bases). CDR1 and CDR2 from the germline V gene are SEHNR and FQNEAQ (reference sequence). The CDR3 has 16 residues. V lost 1 base, J lost 7 bases, and 17 bases lay in between. Written as DNA, the CDR3 is TGTGCCAGCAGCTTAGTACAGGGAATGACGCGACAGCCCCAGCATTTT. Protein: CASSLVQGMTRQPQHF. The full variable domain, completed using reference TRBV7-9 and TRBJ1-5, is DTGVSQNPRHKITKRGQNVTFRCDPISEHNRLYWYRQTLGQGPEFLTYFQNEAQLEKSRLLSDRFSAERPKGSFSTLEIQRTEQGDSAMYLCASSLVQGMTRQPQHFGDGTRLSIL.

This sequence joins TRBV3-1 and TRBJ2-4; unclear D gene. Germline V gives CDR1 LGHDT, CDR2 YNNKEL (reference sequence). V dropped 5 bases and J dropped 7 bases, with 12 bases sitting between them. The CDR3 has 13 residues. The DNA of the CDR3 is TGTGCCAGCAGCGTACAAGCGAGCAACATTCAGTACTTC. It specifies CASSVQASNIQYF.

In this sample, this clonotype turned up a few times. This chain links TRBV12-3 or TRBV12-4 with TRBJ2-7; D unresolved. This CDR3 region has 13 residues. Trimming took off 7 bases at V and 0 bases at J, with 10 bases between the two ends. The CDR3 sequence is CASKVSGSYEQYF. The CDR3 nucleotides read TGTGCCAGCAAAGTTTCTGGCTCCTACGAGCAGTACTTC.

The chain joins TRBV20-1 to TRBJ1-5; D uncertain. Germline assignment: CDR1 DFQATT and CDR2 SNEGSKA (reference sequence). The CDR3 has 13 residues. V was trimmed by 1 base and J by 4 bases, leaving 8 bases between them. CDR3 sequence: CSARGSSNQPQHF. CDR3 sequence (DNA): TGCAGTGCTAGAGGGTCCAGTAATCAGCCCCAGCATTTT.

The chain couples TRBV2 to TRBJ2-3; no clear D gene. Trimming shortened V by 6 bases and J by 0 bases, and 4 bases separated the two germline ends. This CDR3 has 12 residues. CDR1 is SNHLY, CDR2 FYNNEI, per germline. CDR3 in DNA: TGTGCCAGCAGGATTAGCACAGATACGCAGTATTTT. Translation gives CASRISTDTQYF.

The chain employs TRBV3-1 and TRBJ2-5; D perhaps matches TRBD2 (7 bases). There are 15 residues in the CDR3. The ends were cut back, 6 bases at V and 4 bases at J, with 18 bases in the middle. Germline V gene sequence: CDR1 LGHDT, CDR2 YNNKEL (reference sequence). The CDR3 sequence: CASRPWGGEGETQYF. The CDR3, as DNA: TGTGCCAGCAGACCATGGGGGGGCGAGGGAGAGACCCAGTACTTC.

The J gene is TRBJ2-1, the V gene TRBV7-2; TRBD1 might be the D (6 bases). The CDR3 runs 15 residues. V was pared by 5 bases and J by 4 bases, with 15 bases between. The germline V gene has CDR1 SGHTA and CDR2 FQGNSA. CDR3 bases: TGTGCCAGCAGCCCCGTTGGACAGATTTACAATGAGCAGTTCTTC. Its translation is CASSPVGQIYNEQFF.

In its sample, this clonotype was seen once. The chain links TRBV4-1 to TRBJ2-7; 10 bases are shared with TRBD2. Germline CDR1 reads MGHRA; CDR2 reads YSYEKL. Trimming cost V 2 bases and J 0 bases; bases outside gene matches: 4. There are 16 residues in the CDR3. The CDR3 reads CASSQTLAGDSYEQYF. The CDR3 DNA is TGCGCCAGCAGCCAAACCCTAGCGGGGGACTCCTACGAGCAGTACTTC.

This chain joins TRBV29-1 and TRBJ2-7, with TRBD2 identical over 8 bases. The V gene end was trimmed by 2 bases and the J gene end by 1 base; junction bases not matched to a gene: 7. The germline V gene has CDR1 SQVTM and CDR2 ANQGSEA. The CDR3 is 15 amino acids. CDR3 sequence reads: CSVELRLASSYEQYF. The CDR3 bases are TGCAGCGTTGAATTAAGACTAGCGAGTTCCTACGAGCAGTACTTC.

DNA for the CDR3: TGTGCCAGCAGTGTCGCAGCCACAGATACGCAGTATTTT. It specifies CASSVAATDTQYF. The chain employs TRBV25-1 and TRBJ2-3; no clear D. V lost 4 bases and J lost 2, with 7 bases in between. Germline V lookup: CDR1 MGHDK, CDR2 SYGVNS. This CDR3 spans 13 amino acids.

The chain links TRBV30 to TRBJ2-4; possibly TRBD1 for D (5 bases). V lost 1 base and J lost 0, with 10 bases in between. CDR3 size: 15 residues. Germline loops: CDR1 GTSNPN, CDR2 SVGIG (reference sequence). The CDR3 spells CAWSGGTPAKNIQYF. As DNA, the CDR3 is TGTGCCTGGAGTGGGGGCACACCAGCCAAAAACATTCAGTACTTC.

The genes are TRBV6-1 and TRBJ1-2, with TRBD1 identical over 10 bases. The CDR3 length is 14 residues. CDR1 and CDR2 (germline): MNHNS, SASEGT. After removal of 5 bases from V and 4 bases from J, the junction contained 4 bases not matched to a gene. CDR3 DNA: TGTGCCAGCAGTTCTGGACAGGGGGTCTATGGCTACACCTTC. Protein: CASSSGQGVYGYTF.

This chain uses TRBV20-1 with TRBJ2-5, with D perhaps TRBD1 (6 bases). CDR1 is DFQATT, CDR2 SNEGSKA, per germline (reference sequence). The CDR3 spans 12 residues. V was pared by 3 bases and J by 7 bases, with 12 bases between. The CDR3 sequence is CSASHRVGTQYF. The CDR3 DNA is TGCAGTGCTAGTCACAGGGTGGGGACCCAGTACTTC.

The J gene is TRBJ1-1, the V gene TRBV20-1, with TRBD1 matching 9 bases. The CDR3 extends over 15 amino acids. J gave up 5 bases and V 6 bases, and 13 bases lay outside the gene matches. Germline loops: CDR1 DFQATT, CDR2 SNEGSKA (reference sequence). The CDR3 here is CSALPLGTGRTEAFF. The CDR3 DNA reads as TGCAGTGCCCTCCCGCTTGGGACAGGGCGAACTGAAGCTTTCTTT.

This chain joins TRBV19 and TRBJ2-7; no firm D call. CDR3 length: 14 amino acids. V shed 3 bases and J shed 2 bases, with 11 bases lying between them. Germline V lookup: CDR1 LNHDA, CDR2 SQIVND (reference sequence). In DNA form, the CDR3 reads TGTGCCAGTAGTATTGAGGAGTACGCCTACGAGCAGTACTTC. Translation gives CASSIEEYAYEQYF. Based on the CDR3 plus reference TRBV19 and TRBJ2-7, the full variable domain is DGGITQSPKYLFRKEGQNVTLSCEQNLNHDAMYWYRQDPGQGLRLIYYSQIVNDFQKGDIAEGYSVSREKKESFPLTVTSAQKNPTAFYLCASSIEEYAYEQYFGPGTRLTVT.

The chain is built from TRBV10-1 and TRBJ2-7; 8 bases fit TRBD2. V shed 6 bases and J 5 bases; nucleotides not matched to a gene: 6. The CDR3 extends over 13 amino acids. The germline gives CDR1 WNHNN, CDR2 SYGVQD (reference sequence). The CDR3 is CASSSGTRHEQYF. In nucleotides, the CDR3 is TGCGCCAGCAGCTCCGGGACTAGGCACGAGCAGTACTTC.

This sequence joins TRBV6-5 and TRBJ2-6; D unclear. This CDR3 contains 15 residues. Germline values: CDR1 MNHEY, CDR2 SVGAGI. Trimming shortened V by 8 bases and J by 0 bases, and 11 bases separated the two germline ends. In nucleotides, the CDR3 is TGTGCCAGCGGACGAGTTGTCTCTGGGGCCAACGTCCTGACTTTC. This translates into CASGRVVSGANVLTF.

The chain links TRBV27 to TRBJ2-2, with 10 positions matching TRBD1. In germline, CDR1 is MNHEY, CDR2 SMNVEV (reference sequence). The CDR3 length is 16 residues. Trimming took 5 bases from V and 2 from J; bases not matched to a gene: 5. CDR3 nucleotides: TGTGCCAGCAGTCCGGGGACAGGGGTTAACACCGGGGAGCTGTTTTTT. Its protein product is CASSPGTGVNTGELFF.

V usage is TRBV5-1 and J usage is TRBJ1-2, with no clear D. V was pared by 0 bases and J by 4 bases, with 7 bases between. The germline V gene encodes CDR1 SGHRS and CDR2 YFSETQ. The CDR3 spans 13 residues. Here the CDR3 reads CASSLGDPYGYTF. CDR3 bases: TGCGCCAGCAGCTTGGGAGACCCCTATGGCTACACCTTC.

V is TRBV27 and J is TRBJ1-1; D gene unclear. Germline V gives CDR1 MNHEY, CDR2 SMNVEV (reference sequence). V was trimmed by 5 bases and J by 3 bases, leaving 19 bases between them. This CDR3 contains 16 residues. The CDR3 DNA sequence: TGTGCCAGCAGTACCCGGCGCTTCATGGGGTACACTGAAGCTTTCTTT. This encodes CASSTRRFMGYTEAFF.

The V call is TRBV28, the J call TRBJ1-2; D remains unclear. Trimming took off 2 bases at V and 8 bases at J, with 12 bases between the two ends. The CDR3 spans 13 residues. The germline V gene encodes CDR1 MDHEN and CDR2 SYDVKM. This chain's CDR3 is CASSLHNNPGYTF. The DNA of the CDR3 is TGTGCCAGCAGTTTACATAACAATCCGGGCTACACCTTC.

V and J are TRBV6-5 and TRBJ1-2; D not resolved. With 2 bases removed from V and 4 bases from J, the gap between germline ends came to 8 bases. CDR1 and CDR2 from the germline V gene are MNHEY and SVGAGI. The CDR3 has 13 residues. Written as DNA, the CDR3 is TGTGCCAGCAGTTACGCACGGGGCTATGGCTACACCTTC. Encoded protein: CASSYARGYGYTF.